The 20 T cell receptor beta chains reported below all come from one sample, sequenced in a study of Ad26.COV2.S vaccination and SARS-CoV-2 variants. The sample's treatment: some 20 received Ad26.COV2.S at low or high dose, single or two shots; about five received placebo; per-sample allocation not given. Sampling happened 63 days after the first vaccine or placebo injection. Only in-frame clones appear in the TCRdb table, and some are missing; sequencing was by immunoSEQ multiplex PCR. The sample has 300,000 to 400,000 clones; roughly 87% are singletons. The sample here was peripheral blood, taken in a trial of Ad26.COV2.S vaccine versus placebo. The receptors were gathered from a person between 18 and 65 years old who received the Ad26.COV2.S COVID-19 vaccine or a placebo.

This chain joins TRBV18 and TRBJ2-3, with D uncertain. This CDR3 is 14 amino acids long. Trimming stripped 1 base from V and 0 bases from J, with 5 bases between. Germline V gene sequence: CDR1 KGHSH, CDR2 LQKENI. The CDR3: CASSPLDSTDTQYF. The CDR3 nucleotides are TGTGCCAGCTCACCACTGGACAGCACAGATACGCAGTATTTT. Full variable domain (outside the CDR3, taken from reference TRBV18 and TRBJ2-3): NAGVMQNPRHLVRRRGQEARLRCSPMKGHSHVYWYRQLPEEGLKFMVYLQKENIIDESGMPKERFSAEFPKEGPSILRIQQVVRGDSAAYFCASSPLDSTDTQYFGPGTRLTVL.

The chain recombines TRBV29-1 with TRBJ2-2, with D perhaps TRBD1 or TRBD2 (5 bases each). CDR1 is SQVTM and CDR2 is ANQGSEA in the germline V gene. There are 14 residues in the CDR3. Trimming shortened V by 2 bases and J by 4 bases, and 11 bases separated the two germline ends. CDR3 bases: TGCAGCGTTGAAAAGGGGAGAGGCACCGGGGAGCTGTTTTTT. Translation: CSVEKGRGTGELFF.

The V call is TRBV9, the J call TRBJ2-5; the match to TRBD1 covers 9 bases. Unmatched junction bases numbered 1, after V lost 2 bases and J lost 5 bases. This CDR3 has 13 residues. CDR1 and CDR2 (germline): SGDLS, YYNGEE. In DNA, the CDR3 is TGTGCCAGCAGCGTCGACAGGGGGGAGACCCAGTACTTC. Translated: CASSVDRGETQYF.

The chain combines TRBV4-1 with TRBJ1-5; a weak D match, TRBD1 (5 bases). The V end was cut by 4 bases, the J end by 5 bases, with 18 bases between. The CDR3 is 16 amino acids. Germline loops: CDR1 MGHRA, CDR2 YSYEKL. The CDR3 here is CASSPSRGTEHQPQHF. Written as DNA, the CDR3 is TGCGCCAGCAGCCCTTCACGAGGGACTGAGCATCAGCCCCAGCATTTT.

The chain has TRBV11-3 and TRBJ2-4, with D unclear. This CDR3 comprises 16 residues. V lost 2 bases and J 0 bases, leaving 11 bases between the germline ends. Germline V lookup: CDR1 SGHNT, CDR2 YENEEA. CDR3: CASSLSSDLAKNIQYF. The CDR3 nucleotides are TGTGCCAGCAGCTTATCCTCTGATCTAGCCAAAAACATTCAGTACTTC. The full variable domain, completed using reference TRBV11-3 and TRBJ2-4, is EAGVVQSPRYKIIEKKQPVAFWCNPISGHNTLYWYLQNLGQGPELLIRYENEEAVDDSQLPKDRFSAERLKGVDSTLKIQPAELGDSAVYLCASSLSSDLAKNIQYFGAGTRLSVL.

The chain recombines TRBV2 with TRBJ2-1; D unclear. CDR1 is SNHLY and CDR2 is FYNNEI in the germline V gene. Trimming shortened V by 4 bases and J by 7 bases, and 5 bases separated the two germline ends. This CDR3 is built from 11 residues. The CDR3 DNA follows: TGTGCCAGCAGTGCTCCTAATGAGCAGTTCTTC. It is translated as CASSAPNEQFF.

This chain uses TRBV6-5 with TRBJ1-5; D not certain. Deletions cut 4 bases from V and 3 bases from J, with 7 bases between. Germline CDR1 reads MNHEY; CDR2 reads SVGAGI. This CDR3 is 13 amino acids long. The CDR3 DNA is TGTGCCAGCAGTTCCGAGATCAATCAGCCCCAGCATTTT. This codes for CASSSEINQPQHF.

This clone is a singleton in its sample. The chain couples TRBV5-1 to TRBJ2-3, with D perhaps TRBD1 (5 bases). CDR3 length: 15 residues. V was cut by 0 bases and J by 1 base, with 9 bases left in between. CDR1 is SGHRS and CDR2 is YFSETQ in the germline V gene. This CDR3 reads CASSLDRPGTDTQYF. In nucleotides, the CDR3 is TGCGCCAGCAGCTTGGACAGGCCAGGCACAGATACGCAGTATTTT. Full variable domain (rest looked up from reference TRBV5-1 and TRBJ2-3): KAGVTQTPRYLIKTRGQQVTLSCSPISGHRSVSWYQQTPGQGLQFLFEYFSETQRNKGNFPGRFSGRQFSNSRSEMNVSTLELGDSALYLCASSLDRPGTDTQYFGPGTRLTVL.

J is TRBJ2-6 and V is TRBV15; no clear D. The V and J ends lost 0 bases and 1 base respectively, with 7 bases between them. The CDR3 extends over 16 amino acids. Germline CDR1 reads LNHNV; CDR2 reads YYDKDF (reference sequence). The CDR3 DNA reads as TGTGCCACCAGCAGAGATCTGGGATCTGGGGCCAACGTCCTGACTTTC. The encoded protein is CATSRDLGSGANVLTF.

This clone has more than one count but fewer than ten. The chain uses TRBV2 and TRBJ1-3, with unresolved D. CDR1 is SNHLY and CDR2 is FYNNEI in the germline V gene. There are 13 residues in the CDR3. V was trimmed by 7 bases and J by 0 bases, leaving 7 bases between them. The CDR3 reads CASKLSSGNTIYF. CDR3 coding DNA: TGTGCCAGCAAACTGAGCTCTGGAAACACCATATATTTT.

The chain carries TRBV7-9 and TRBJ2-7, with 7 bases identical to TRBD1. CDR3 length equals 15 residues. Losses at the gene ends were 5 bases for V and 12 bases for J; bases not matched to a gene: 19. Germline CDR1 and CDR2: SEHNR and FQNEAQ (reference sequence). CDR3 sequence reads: CASSHREGGHHQAYF. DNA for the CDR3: TGTGCCAGCAGCCACCGGGAAGGGGGCCATCATCAGGCGTACTTC.

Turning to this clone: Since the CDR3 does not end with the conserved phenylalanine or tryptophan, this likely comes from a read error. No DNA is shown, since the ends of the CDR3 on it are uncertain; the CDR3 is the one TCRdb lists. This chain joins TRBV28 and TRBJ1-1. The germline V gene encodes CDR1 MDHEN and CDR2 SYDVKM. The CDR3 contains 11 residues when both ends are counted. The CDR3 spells CASSLLGTASG.

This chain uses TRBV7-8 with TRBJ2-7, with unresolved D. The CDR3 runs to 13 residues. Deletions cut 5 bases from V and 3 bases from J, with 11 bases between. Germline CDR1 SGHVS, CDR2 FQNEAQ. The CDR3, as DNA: TGTGCCAGCAGCCTTACACCGATCTACGAGCAGTACTTC. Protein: CASSLTPIYEQYF.

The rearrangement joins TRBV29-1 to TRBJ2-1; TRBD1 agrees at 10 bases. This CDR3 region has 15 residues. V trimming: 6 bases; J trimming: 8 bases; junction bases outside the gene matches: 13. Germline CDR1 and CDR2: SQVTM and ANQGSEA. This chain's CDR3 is CSVSPGTGVYDEQFF. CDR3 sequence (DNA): TGCAGCGTGTCCCCCGGGACAGGGGTTTATGATGAGCAGTTCTTC.

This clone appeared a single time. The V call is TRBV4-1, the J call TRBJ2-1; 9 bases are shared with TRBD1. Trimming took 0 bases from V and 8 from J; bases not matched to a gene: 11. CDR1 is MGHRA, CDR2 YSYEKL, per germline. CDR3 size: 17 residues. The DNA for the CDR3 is TGCGCCAGCAGCCAAGAGTCCGGGACAGGGACAATCGATGAGCAGTTCTTC. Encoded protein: CASSQESGTGTIDEQFF.

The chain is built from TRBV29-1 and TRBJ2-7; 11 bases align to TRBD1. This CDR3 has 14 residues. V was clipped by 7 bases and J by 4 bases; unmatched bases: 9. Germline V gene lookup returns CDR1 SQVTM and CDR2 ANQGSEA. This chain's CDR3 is CSATGGTGGYEQYF. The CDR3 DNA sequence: TGCAGCGCCACAGGGGGGACAGGGGGGTACGAGCAGTACTTC.

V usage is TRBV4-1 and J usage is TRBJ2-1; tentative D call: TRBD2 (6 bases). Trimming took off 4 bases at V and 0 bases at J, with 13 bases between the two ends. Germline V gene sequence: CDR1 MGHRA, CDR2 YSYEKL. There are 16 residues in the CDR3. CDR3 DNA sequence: TGCGCCAGCAGCCCGCTAGGGACTGACTCCTACAATGAGCAGTTCTTC. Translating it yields CASSPLGTDSYNEQFF.

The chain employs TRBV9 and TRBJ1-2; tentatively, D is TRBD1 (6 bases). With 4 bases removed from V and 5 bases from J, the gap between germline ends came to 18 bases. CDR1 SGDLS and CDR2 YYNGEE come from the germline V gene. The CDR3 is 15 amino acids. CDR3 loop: CASSNQDSPLYGYTF. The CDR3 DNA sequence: TGTGCCAGCAGCAACCAGGACAGTCCCCTTTATGGCTACACCTTC.

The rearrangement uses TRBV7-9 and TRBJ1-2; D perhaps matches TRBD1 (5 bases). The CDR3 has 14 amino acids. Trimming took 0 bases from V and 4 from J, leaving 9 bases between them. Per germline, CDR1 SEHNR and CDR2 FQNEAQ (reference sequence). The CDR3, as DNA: TGTGCCAGCAGCTTAGCCACAGGCCGCTATGGCTACACCTTC. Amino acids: CASSLATGRYGYTF.

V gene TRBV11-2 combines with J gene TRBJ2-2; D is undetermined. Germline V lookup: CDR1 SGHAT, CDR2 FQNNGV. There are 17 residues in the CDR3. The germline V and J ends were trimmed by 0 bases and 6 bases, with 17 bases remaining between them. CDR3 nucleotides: TGTGCCAGCAGCTTAGAACCCGGACGGATTCTATCCGGGGAGCTGTTTTTT. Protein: CASSLEPGRILSGELFF.